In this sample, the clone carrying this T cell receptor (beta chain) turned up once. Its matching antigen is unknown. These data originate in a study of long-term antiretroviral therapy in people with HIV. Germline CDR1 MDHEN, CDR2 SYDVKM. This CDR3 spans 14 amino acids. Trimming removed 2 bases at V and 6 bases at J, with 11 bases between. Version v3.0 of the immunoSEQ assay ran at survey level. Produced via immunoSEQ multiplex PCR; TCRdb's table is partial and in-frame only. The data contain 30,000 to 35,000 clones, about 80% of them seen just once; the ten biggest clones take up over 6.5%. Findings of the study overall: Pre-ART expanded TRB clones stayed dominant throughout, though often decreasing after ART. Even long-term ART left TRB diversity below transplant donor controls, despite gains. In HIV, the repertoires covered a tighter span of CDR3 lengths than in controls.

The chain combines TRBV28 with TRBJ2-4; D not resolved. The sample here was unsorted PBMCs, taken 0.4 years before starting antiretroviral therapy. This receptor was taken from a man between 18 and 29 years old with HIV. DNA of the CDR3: TGTGCCAGCAGTTTAGCCCGGGCCCTAAACATTCAGTACTTC. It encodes CASSLARALNIQYF.